This T cell receptor beta chain was sequenced during a study of T cells after posttransplantation cyclophosphamide. This clone was counted ten times or more. Method: immunoSEQ multiplex PCR; TCRdb's copy keeps in-frame clones and lacks some. This repertoire holds tens of thousands of clones, and none appear only once. The receptor was isolated from a woman aged 50 to 60 in good health and a related stem cell transplant donor. Sequencing was carried out using PBMCs.

CDR3 DNA: TGTGCCAGCAGTGTCCGAGGCGCGGGCACTGAAGCTTTCTTT. It codes for CASSVRGAGTEAFF. The V call is TRBV6-1, the J call TRBJ1-1; D is ambiguous. Germline lookup yields CDR1 MNHNS and CDR2 SASEGT. V was pared by 4 bases and J by 4 bases, with 13 bases between. This CDR3 is 14 amino acids long.